The 15 T cell receptor beta chains presented below share a single source sample, sequenced in a study of blood T cell repertoires in COVID-19. Clones were read by immunoSEQ multiplex PCR, and TCRdb kept only the in-frame ones, dropping some. The table records over 200,000 clones, around nine tenths of them present only once. Input material: peripheral blood. The source is a woman aged 60-70 years with acute or convalescent COVID-19.

The chain recombines TRBV27 with TRBJ1-6; no reliable D call. V lost 0 bases to trimming and J lost 0 bases, with 9 bases between them. There are 17 residues in the CDR3. The germline gives CDR1 MNHEY, CDR2 SMNVEV (reference sequence). This CDR3 is CASSLSPTSSYNSPLHF. The CDR3, as DNA: TGTGCCAGCAGTTTATCCCCAACAAGCTCCTATAATTCACCCCTCCACTTT.

The gene calls are TRBV7-6 and TRBJ1-1; weak D call: TRBD1 (5 bases). From germline, CDR1 is SGHVS and CDR2 FNYEAQ. Trimming pared 3 bases from V and 2 bases from J, leaving 13 bases between. CDR3 length equals 15 residues. CDR3 bases: TGTGCCAGCAGCTTTTTTCAGGGTGGAAACACTGAAGCTTTCTTT. The encoded protein is CASSFFQGGNTEAFF.

The sample holds a few counts of this clone. This chain connects TRBV27 to TRBJ1-1, with 7 bases aligning to TRBD1. V was pared by 5 bases and J by 1 base, with 10 bases of the junction left unmatched. Germline V gives CDR1 MNHEY, CDR2 SMNVEV (reference sequence). The CDR3 loop spans 16 amino acids. DNA of the CDR3: TGTGCCAGCAGTGAACGCGGGACAGCTAGGAACACTGAAGCTTTCTTT. Protein sequence: CASSERGTARNTEAFF.

This chain joins TRBV30 and TRBJ2-5; D remains ambiguous. There are 11 residues in the CDR3. V lost 2 bases and J 4 bases, leaving 5 bases between the germline ends. Per the germline V gene, CDR1 is GTSNPN and CDR2 is SVGIG (reference sequence). The CDR3 DNA reads TGTGCCTGGAGTTCGGGAGAGACCCAGTACTTC. The encoded protein is CAWSSGETQYF. Based on the CDR3 plus reference TRBV30 and TRBJ2-5, the full variable domain is SQTIHQWPATLVQPVGSPLSLECTVEGTSNPNLYWYRQAAGRGLQLLFYSVGIGQISSEVPQNLSASRPQDRQFILSSKKLLLSDSGFYLCAWSSGETQYFGPGTRLLVL.

The V call is TRBV19, the J call TRBJ2-1; 9 positions agree with TRBD1. The CDR3 runs to 15 residues. The germline CDR1 and CDR2 sequences are LNHDA and SQIVND (reference sequence). The trim removed 7 bases at V and 6 bases at J, leaving 10 bases unmatched. Here the CDR3 reads CASTTGQGPLNEQFF. In DNA form, the CDR3 reads TGTGCCAGTACAACGGGACAGGGACCCCTCAATGAGCAGTTCTTC.

This sequence joins TRBV11-2 and TRBJ1-4; no definite D call. Germline V gene lookup returns CDR1 SGHAT and CDR2 FQNNGV. CDR3 length: 12 residues. Trimming removed 5 bases at V and 11 bases at J, with 12 bases between. CDR3: CASSTNRGKLFF. CDR3 sequence (DNA): TGTGCCAGCAGCACAAATAGAGGCAAACTGTTTTTT.

V gene TRBV6-5 combines with J gene TRBJ1-1, with D perhaps matching TRBD1 (5 bases). Trimming pared 0 bases from V and 7 bases from J, leaving 15 bases between. CDR3 length: 15 residues. The germline V gene has CDR1 MNHEY and CDR2 SVGAGI. CDR3 nucleotide sequence: TGTGCCAGCAGTTACTCACAGGTTCTTAAGGGTGAAGCTTTCTTT. Protein sequence: CASSYSQVLKGEAFF.

The chain has TRBV19 and TRBJ1-5; D is ambiguous. CDR3 length: 14 amino acids. Germline CDR1 reads LNHDA; CDR2 reads SQIVND (reference sequence). V lost 3 bases, J lost 6 bases, and 12 bases lay in between. The CDR3: CASSIDGNLQPQHF. The CDR3 DNA sequence: TGTGCCAGTAGTATCGACGGGAATCTTCAGCCCCAGCATTTT.

DNA for the CDR3: TGTGCCAGCAGCTTGGGACTAGCGGGGGGCGAGACCCAGTACTTC. Encoded protein: CASSLGLAGGETQYF. The V and J genes are TRBV7-3 and TRBJ2-5, with 15 positions matching TRBD2. CDR1 and CDR2 (germline): SGHTA, FQGTGA. This CDR3 contains 15 residues. Trimming took 3 bases from V and 5 from J; bases not matched to a gene: 1.

The chain uses TRBV14 and TRBJ2-7, with 7 bases fitting TRBD2. Germline V gene lookup returns CDR1 SGHDN and CDR2 FVKESK. This CDR3 region has 16 residues. V dropped 1 base and J dropped 5; count of bases not matched to a gene: 11. The CDR3: CASSQALAALTHEQYF. The CDR3 DNA is TGTGCCAGCAGCCAAGCCCTAGCGGCCCTAACCCACGAGCAGTACTTC.

The CDR3 reads CASSGQPNYGYTF. The DNA for the CDR3 is TGTGCCAGCTCCGGACAGCCTAACTATGGCTACACCTTC. The chain employs TRBV28 and TRBJ1-2, with D tentatively TRBD1 (6 bases). The CDR3 covers 13 residues. Germline V gene data show CDR1 as MDHEN and CDR2 as SYDVKM. Trimming left V 8 bases short and J 0 bases short, with 10 bases between.

The chain links TRBV15 to TRBJ2-3, with TRBD2 identical over 12 bases. Looked up from germline, CDR1 is LNHNV and CDR2 is YYDKDF (reference sequence). The CDR3 sequence is 19 residues long. Trimming removed 2 bases from V and 0 bases from J; junction bases left unmatched: 9. The CDR3 protein is CATSRPSGGAVKSTDTQYF. In nucleotides, the CDR3 is TGTGCCACCAGCAGACCTAGCGGGGGGGCGGTTAAAAGCACAGATACGCAGTATTTT.

This chain links TRBV2 with TRBJ2-5, with TRBD1 as a possible D gene (6 bases). Trimming left V 5 bases short and J 1 base short, with 11 bases between. CDR3 size: 14 residues. From germline, CDR1 is SNHLY and CDR2 FYNNEI. The CDR3 DNA reads TGTGCCAGCAGTTTACAGGGATTCCAAGAGACCCAGTACTTC. This codes for CASSLQGFQETQYF.

V and J are TRBV6-2 or TRBV6-3 and TRBJ2-2; 12 nucleotides match TRBD1. The junction had 8 bases not matched to a gene; V was cut back by 5 bases and J by 7 bases. The CDR3 contains 16 residues. The V gene's germline CDR1 is MNHEY and CDR2 SVGEGT. CDR3 loop: CASSHWDRGQSGELFF. CDR3 bases: TGTGCCAGCAGTCATTGGGACAGGGGGCAAAGCGGGGAGCTGTTTTTT.

The chain has TRBV30 and TRBJ1-2; D is ambiguous. Between the trimmed V and J ends, which lost 0 bases and 8 bases, there was a span of 13 bases. There are 13 residues in the CDR3. Germline assignment: CDR1 GTSNPN and CDR2 SVGIG (reference sequence). CDR3 residues: CAWSVTPSGGYTF. The CDR3 DNA is TGTGCCTGGAGTGTAACCCCCTCGGGAGGCTACACCTTC.